The 7 T cell receptor beta chains given below trace back to one sample, sequenced in a study of OX40 agonist ivuxolimab in advanced cancers. Assay: immunoSEQ multiplex PCR; the TCRdb copy retains only in-frame clones and omits some. This sample carries more than 75,000 clones, approximately 90% of them seen once, and the ten largest clones take approximately 0.99%. Here the sequenced sample was CD4+ or CD8+ T cells sorted from blood, taken in a trial of the OX40 agonist ivuxolimab. The source of these receptors is an adult with an advanced solid tumor such as melanoma, head and neck, liver or kidney cancer.

This chain connects TRBV30 to TRBJ2-3; 7 nucleotides align to TRBD2. The CDR3 covers 14 residues. Per the germline V gene, CDR1 is GTSNPN and CDR2 is SVGIG (reference sequence). V was pared by 0 bases and J by 3 bases, with 3 bases of the junction left unmatched. The CDR3 DNA sequence: TGTGCCTGGAGTGTCGGCGGGGGTACAGATACGCAGTATTTT. It codes for CAWSVGGGTDTQYF.

The gene calls are TRBV9 and TRBJ2-5; D gene unclear. Per germline, CDR1 SGDLS and CDR2 YYNGEE. The length of the CDR3 is 13 residues. The V and J ends lost 3 bases and 1 base respectively, with 7 bases between them. The CDR3 nucleotides are TGTGCCAGCAGCGGGATAGCCCAAGAGACCCAGTACTTC. It is translated as CASSGIAQETQYF.

In its sample, this clone was seen once. The gene calls are TRBV4-1 and TRBJ2-7; 8 nucleotides match TRBD1. V dropped 3 bases and J dropped 5; count of bases not matched to a gene: 9. The germline V gene has CDR1 MGHRA and CDR2 YSYEKL. CDR3 length equals 15 residues. CDR3 in amino acids: CASSQARQGWNEQYF. The CDR3 coding sequence is TGCGCCAGCAGCCAGGCTCGACAGGGGTGGAACGAGCAGTACTTC.

The chain carries TRBV5-1 and TRBJ2-5; D remains unclear. Germline CDR1 reads SGHRS; CDR2 reads YFSETQ. V dropped 0 bases and J dropped 5 bases, with 14 bases sitting between them. The CDR3 contains 15 residues. CDR3 DNA: TGCGCCAGCAGCTTGGTGGGTGACGCTCGGGAGACCCAGTACTTC. This gives the protein CASSLVGDARETQYF.

The chain employs TRBV28 and TRBJ2-5, with TRBD2 matching over 10 bases. V was clipped by 4 bases and J by 2 bases; unmatched bases: 4. Looked up from germline, CDR1 is MDHEN and CDR2 is SYDVKM. CDR3 length equals 15 residues. DNA of the CDR3: TGTGCCAGCAGTTCCGCTAGCGGGGGACAAGAGACCCAGTACTTC. Translating it yields CASSSASGGQETQYF.

By frequency in the sample, this clone is medium-sized. The rearrangement uses TRBV28 and TRBJ1-5; D call uncertain. V lost 2 bases to trimming and J lost 3 bases, with 8 bases between them. The germline gives CDR1 MDHEN, CDR2 SYDVKM. The CDR3 has 14 residues. CDR3: CASSLGLHNQPQHF. The CDR3 DNA reads TGTGCCAGCAGTTTAGGACTTCACAATCAGCCCCAGCATTTT.

J is TRBJ1-2 and V is TRBV7-2, with TRBD1 matching 7 bases. V gave up 5 bases and J gave up 7 bases; unmatched junction bases: 7. This CDR3 has 13 residues. Per germline, CDR1 SGHTA and CDR2 FQGNSA. This CDR3 is CASSTQGRLGYTF. Written as DNA, the CDR3 is TGTGCCAGCAGCACACAGGGGAGGCTTGGCTACACCTTC.